This entry concerns a single T cell receptor beta chain. There are 15 residues in the CDR3. Deletions cut 5 bases from V and 3 bases from J, with 16 bases between. From germline, CDR1 is SEHNR and CDR2 FQNEAQ (reference sequence). Authors' methods: Reference gene primers were amplified, and this amplification served to estimate nucleated cell counts. Assay used: immunoSEQ multiplex PCR; TCRdb lists only in-frame clones, some missing. The V and J calls and clone size come from that table; D and trimming were worked out from the DNA. The data hold over 45,000 clones, with roughly four fifths observed a single time. The sample originates from a study of blood T cell repertoires in COVID-19. Study as a whole: Samples of COVID-19 (acute and convalescent) were obtained from the United States, Italy and Spain. The analysed material was cDNA or gDNA that came from T cells, B-cell-depleted T cells, or PBMCs.

This receptor was obtained from a human donor in a cohort sampled during active or convalescent COVID-19. The sequenced sample was peripheral blood. The chain carries TRBV7-9 and TRBJ1-1; the D gene is possibly TRBD1 (6 bases). CDR3 in amino acids: CASSTHTGLDTEAFF. DNA for the CDR3: TGTGCCAGCAGCACCCATACAGGGCTAGACACTGAAGCTTTCTTT.